Given below is one TCR beta chain in context. The target antigen is unknown. This record comes from a study of beta chain features in type 1 diabetes. Study results and limitations: For type 1 diabetes patients, VDJ junctions showed fewer insertions and more deletions. The naive, central memory and Treg TCRB repertoires looked more alike in patients than they did in healthy donors. TCRB CDR3s from Type 1 diabetes patients were moderately but significantly shorter in all four CD4+ subsets.

The CDR3 is made up of 16 amino acids. The germline V and J ends were trimmed by 3 bases and 2 bases, with 12 bases remaining between them. Germline CDR1 is SGHRS and CDR2 is YFSETQ. Expressed TCRB transcripts were sequenced, since all the RNA that had been isolated was reverse transcribed. The repertoire was sequenced with immunoSEQ multiplex PCR; TCRdb's copy has only in-frame clones and lacks some. The sample records more than 300,000 clones, roughly 8% being singletons. Sequenced sample: central memory CD4+ T cells from blood. V usage is TRBV5-1 and J usage is TRBJ2-6; a possible D gene is TRBD2 (5 bases). This receptor was taken from a woman aged 18-29 years in good health. The CDR3 loop reads CASSSRVGTGANVLTF. CDR3 coding DNA: TGCGCCAGCAGCTCGAGGGTGGGGACTGGGGCCAACGTCCTGACTTTC.